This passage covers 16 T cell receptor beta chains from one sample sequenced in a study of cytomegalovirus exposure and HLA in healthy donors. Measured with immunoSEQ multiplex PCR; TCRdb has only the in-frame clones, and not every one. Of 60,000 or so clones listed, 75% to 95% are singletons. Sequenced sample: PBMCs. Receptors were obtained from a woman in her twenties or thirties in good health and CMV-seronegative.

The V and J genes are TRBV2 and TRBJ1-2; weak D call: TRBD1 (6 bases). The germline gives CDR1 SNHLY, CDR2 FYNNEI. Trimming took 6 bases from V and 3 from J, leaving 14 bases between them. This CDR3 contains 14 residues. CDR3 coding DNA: TGTGCCAGCAGGGTCCAGGGGCAACACTATGGCTACACCTTC. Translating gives CASRVQGQHYGYTF.

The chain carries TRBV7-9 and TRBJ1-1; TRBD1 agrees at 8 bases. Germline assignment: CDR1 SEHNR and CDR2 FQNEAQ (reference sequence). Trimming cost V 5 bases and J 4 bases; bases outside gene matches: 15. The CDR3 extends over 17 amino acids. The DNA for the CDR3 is TGTGCCAGCAGCCCCTTGGCGGCCGAGACAGGGGCCACTGAAGCTTTCTTT. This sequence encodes CASSPLAAETGATEAFF. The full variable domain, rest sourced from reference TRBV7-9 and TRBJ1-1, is DTGVSQNPRHKITKRGQNVTFRCDPISEHNRLYWYRQTLGQGPEFLTYFQNEAQLEKSRLLSDRFSAERPKGSFSTLEIQRTEQGDSAMYLCASSPLAAETGATEAFFGQGTRLTVV.

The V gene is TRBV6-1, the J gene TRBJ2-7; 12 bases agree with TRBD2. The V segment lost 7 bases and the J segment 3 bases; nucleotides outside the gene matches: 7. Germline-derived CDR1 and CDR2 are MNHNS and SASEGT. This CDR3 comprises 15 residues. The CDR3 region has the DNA TGTGCCAGCAAACAACTAGCGGGAGGAATCTACGAGCAGTACTTC. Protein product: CASKQLAGGIYEQYF.

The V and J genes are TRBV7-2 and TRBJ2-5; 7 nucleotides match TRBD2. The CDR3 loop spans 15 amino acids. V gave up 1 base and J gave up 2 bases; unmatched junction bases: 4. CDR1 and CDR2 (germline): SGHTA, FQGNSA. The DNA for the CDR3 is TGTGCCAGCAGCTTAGGCTGGCGGGGGCAAGAGACCCAGTACTTC. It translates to CASSLGWRGQETQYF.

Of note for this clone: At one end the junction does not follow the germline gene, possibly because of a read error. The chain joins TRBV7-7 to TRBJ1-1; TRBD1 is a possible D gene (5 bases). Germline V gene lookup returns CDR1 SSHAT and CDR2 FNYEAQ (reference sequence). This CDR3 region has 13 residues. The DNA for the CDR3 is TGTGCTAGCAGCCGGGGGGGGAACACTGAAGCTTTCTTT. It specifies CASSRGGNTEAFF.

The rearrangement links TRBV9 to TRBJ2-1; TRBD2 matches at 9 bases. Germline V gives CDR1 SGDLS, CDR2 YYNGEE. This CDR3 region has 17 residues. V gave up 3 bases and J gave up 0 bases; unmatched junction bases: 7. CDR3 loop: CASSDEWREGSYNEQFF. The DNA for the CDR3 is TGTGCCAGCAGCGACGAGTGGCGGGAGGGCTCCTACAATGAGCAGTTCTTC.

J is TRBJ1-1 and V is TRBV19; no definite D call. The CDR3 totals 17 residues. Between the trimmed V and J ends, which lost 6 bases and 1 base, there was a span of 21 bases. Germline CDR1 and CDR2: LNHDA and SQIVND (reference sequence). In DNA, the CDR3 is TGTGCCAGTAGGCCCGGAGAAGGGAGGTCGTCGAACACTGAAGCTTTCTTT. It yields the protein CASRPGEGRSSNTEAFF. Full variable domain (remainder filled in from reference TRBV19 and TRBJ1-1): DGGITQSPKYLFRKEGQNVTLSCEQNLNHDAMYWYRQDPGQGLRLIYYSQIVNDFQKGDIAEGYSVSREKKESFPLTVTSAQKNPTAFYLCASRPGEGRSSNTEAFFGQGTRLTVV.

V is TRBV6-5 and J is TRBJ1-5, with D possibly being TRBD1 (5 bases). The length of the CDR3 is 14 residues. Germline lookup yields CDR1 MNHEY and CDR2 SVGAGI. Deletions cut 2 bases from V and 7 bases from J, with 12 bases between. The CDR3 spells CASSYRQSGQPQHF. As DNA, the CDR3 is TGTGCCAGCAGTTACCGACAGTCAGGGCAGCCCCAGCATTTT.

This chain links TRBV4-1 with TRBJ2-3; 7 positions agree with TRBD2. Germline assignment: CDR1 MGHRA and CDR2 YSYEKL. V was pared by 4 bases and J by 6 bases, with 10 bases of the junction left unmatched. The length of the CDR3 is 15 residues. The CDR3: CASSRGTPGGDTQYF. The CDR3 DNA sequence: TGCGCCAGCAGCCGCGGAACCCCCGGGGGGGATACGCAGTATTTT.

The CDR3 DNA follows: TGTGCCAGTAGCCGAACAGGGGCCGTGATCTGGGCTTTCTTT. It encodes CASSRTGAVIWAFF. The chain recombines TRBV19 with TRBJ1-1, with TRBD1 matching 7 bases. After removal of 6 bases from V and 11 bases from J, the junction contained 15 bases not matched to a gene. The germline V gene has CDR1 LNHDA and CDR2 SQIVND (reference sequence). The CDR3 extends over 14 amino acids.

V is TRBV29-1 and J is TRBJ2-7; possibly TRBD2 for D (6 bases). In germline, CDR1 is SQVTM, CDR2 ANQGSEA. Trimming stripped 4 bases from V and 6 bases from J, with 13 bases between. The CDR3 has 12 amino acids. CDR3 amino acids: CSVGRESAEQYF. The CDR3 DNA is TGCAGCGTTGGGAGGGAATCGGCCGAGCAGTACTTC.

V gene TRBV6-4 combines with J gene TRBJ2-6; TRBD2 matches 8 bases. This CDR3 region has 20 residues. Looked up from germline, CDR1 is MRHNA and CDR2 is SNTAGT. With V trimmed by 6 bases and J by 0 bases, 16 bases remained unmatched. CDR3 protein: CASSGRGGRSYSSGANVLTF. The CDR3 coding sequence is TGTGCCAGCAGCGGGAGGGGCGGGAGGTCCTACAGCTCTGGGGCCAACGTCCTGACTTTC.

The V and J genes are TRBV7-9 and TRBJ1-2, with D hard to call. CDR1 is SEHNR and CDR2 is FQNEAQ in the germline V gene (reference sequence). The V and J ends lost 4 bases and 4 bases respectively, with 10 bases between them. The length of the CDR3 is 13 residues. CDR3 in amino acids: CASSSVNFYGYTF. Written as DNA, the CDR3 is TGTGCCAGCAGCTCGGTGAATTTCTATGGCTACACCTTC.

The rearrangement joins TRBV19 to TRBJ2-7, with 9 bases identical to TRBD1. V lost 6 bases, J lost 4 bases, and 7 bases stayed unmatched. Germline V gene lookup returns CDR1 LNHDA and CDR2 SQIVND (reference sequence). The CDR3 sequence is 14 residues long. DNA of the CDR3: TGTGCCAGTAGACCCCGGGACAGGGCGTACGAGCAGTACTTC. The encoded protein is CASRPRDRAYEQYF.

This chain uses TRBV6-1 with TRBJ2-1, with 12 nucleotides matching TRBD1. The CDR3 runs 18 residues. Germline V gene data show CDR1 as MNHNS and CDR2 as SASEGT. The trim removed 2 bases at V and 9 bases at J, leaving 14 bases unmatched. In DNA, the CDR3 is TGTGCCAGCAGTGAAACCCTCCTTTTGGGACAGGGGGCTCTTGAGCAGTTCTTC. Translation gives CASSETLLLGQGALEQFF.

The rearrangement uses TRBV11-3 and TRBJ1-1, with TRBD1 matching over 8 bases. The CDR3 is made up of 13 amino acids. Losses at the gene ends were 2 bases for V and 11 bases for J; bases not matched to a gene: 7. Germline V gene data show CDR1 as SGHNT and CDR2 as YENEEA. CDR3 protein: CASSLTQGAVAFF. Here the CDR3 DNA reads TGTGCCAGCAGCTTAACCCAGGGGGCGGTGGCTTTCTTT.